This T cell receptor beta chain originates from a study of T cell responses to AZD1222 COVID-19 vaccine. Study-wide findings and caveats: Baseline seropositives among AZD1222 recipients totaled only five to seven.

With respect to this clone: No antigen is known for it.

Sequencing was performed with immunoSEQ multiplex PCR; in TCRdb, only in-frame clones are kept and a portion is missing. The profile shows 130,000 to 150,000 clones, about 93% of them singletons. CDR1 and CDR2 from the germline V gene are LNHDA and SQIVND (reference sequence). After removal of 6 bases from V and 0 bases from J, the junction contained 9 bases not matched to a gene. There are 17 residues in the CDR3. The chain combines TRBV19 with TRBJ1-5; 9 nucleotides line up with TRBD1. The sequencing used peripheral blood, collected on day 0 of MenACWY control vaccination. The clonotype was recovered from an adult in good health. CDR3 nucleotide sequence: TGTGCCAGTAGCCCATCGGACAGGGGCTATAGCAATCAGCCCCAGCATTTT. Translating gives CASSPSDRGYSNQPQHF. Combining the CDR3 with reference TRBV19 and TRBJ1-5 gives the whole variable domain DGGITQSPKYLFRKEGQNVTLSCEQNLNHDAMYWYRQDPGQGLRLIYYSQIVNDFQKGDIAEGYSVSREKKESFPLTVTSAQKNPTAFYLCASSPSDRGYSNQPQHFGDGTRLSIL.